Given below is one TCR beta chain in context. Its antigen is undetermined. Produced via immunoSEQ multiplex PCR; TCRdb's table is partial and in-frame only. The sample carries millions of clones, less than 95% recorded once. This specimen belongs to a study of shared clonotypes between healthy human individuals. Study context: Each donor had three CD4 naive, three CD4 memory, two CD8 naive and one CD8 memory plate. Study-level points and caveats: Clonotype sharing among donors was thought likely to change with sequencing depth. When naive CD4 clonotypes were compared across a handful of donors, around 5% were shared. Estimated richness values were generally larger in naive subsets than in memory subsets.

Naive CD8 cells were CD45RO-negative, positively selected for CCR7, excluding terminally differentiated effector memory CD45RA+ cells. Per the germline V gene, CDR1 is SEHNR and CDR2 is FQNEAQ (reference sequence). The CDR3 totals 14 residues. V shed 4 bases, J shed 4 bases, and the junction held 1 base outside the gene matches. The V call is TRBV7-9, the J call TRBJ1-3; 10 positions match TRBD1. The sample was naive CD8+ T cells sorted from blood. The sequence derives from a man younger than 30 in good health. The CDR3 coding sequence is TGTGCCAGCAGCTCGACAGGGGGCGGAAACACCATATATTTT. Its translation is CASSSTGGGNTIYF.